This T cell receptor beta chain was identified in a study of cytomegalovirus exposure and HLA in healthy donors. Primers included in the PCR were 60 Vbeta and 13 Jbeta primers. In the source study's methods: Unique TCR beta chains totaled roughly 80 million in a later count, with 8.5 million to 12 million of them shared. Libraries were prepared by immunoSEQ multiplex PCR; TCRdb keeps only in-frame clonotypes and omits some of them. V and J calls and clone size follow that table, whereas D and trimming were derived from the DNA. The profile shows 110,000 to 150,000 clones, around four fifths of them singletons. CDR1 and CDR2 (germline): MDHEN, SYDVKM. The V gene end was trimmed by 2 bases and the J gene end by 4 bases; junction bases not matched to a gene: 3. This CDR3 region has 14 residues. For this clone: Other DNA sequences within the sample encode an identical CDR3.

This TCR came from an older woman in good health and CMV-seropositive. Sequencing input: PBMCs. The V gene is TRBV28, the J gene TRBJ1-2, with 8 bases matching TRBD1. The CDR3 protein is CASSLAGGSYGYTF. The CDR3 DNA reads TGTGCCAGCAGTTTAGCAGGGGGCAGCTATGGCTACACCTTC.